The T cell receptor (beta chain) described here comes from a study of chemoradiotherapy in HPV16-positive cancers. For the study at large: Two HPV16-positive patients' cells yielded candidate HPV-specific clones and common motifs. Study-wide findings and caveats: Non-HPV-specific T cells did not expand in tumors during treatment, whereas candidate HPV-specific clones and E7-related motifs did. HPV-specific T cells were functionally defined from only two HPV16-positive patients. HPV-responsive T-cell expansion during chemoradiotherapy was linked to improved recurrence-free survival in HPV16-positive patients.

The V gene's germline CDR1 is LNHDA and CDR2 SQIVND (reference sequence). This CDR3 is 15 amino acids long. J was trimmed by 3 bases and V by 2 bases; bases with no gene match: 6. Note on this clone: Its target is unknown.

Assay: immunoSEQ multiplex PCR; the TCRdb copy retains only in-frame clones and omits some. Among around 2,000 clones listed, approximately 84% were seen once. The receptor comes from a human donor with HPV-associated anogenital cancer. The rearrangement joins TRBV19 to TRBJ1-2, with 7 positions matching TRBD1. The sequenced sample was tumor tissue, obtained from a patient who underwent chemoradiotherapy. The CDR3 DNA is TGTGCCAGTAGTATATGGGCCAGGGGGGACTATGGCTACACCTTC. Its translation: CASSIWARGDYGYTF.